This T cell receptor (beta chain) originates from a study of blood T cell repertoires in COVID-19. Study at large: Samples of COVID-19 (acute and convalescent) were obtained from the United States, Italy and Spain. PBMCs, B-cell-depleted T cells, or T cells were the source of the cDNA or gDNA that made up the material.

Using immunoSEQ multiplex PCR, the repertoire was profiled, and TCRdb retains in-frame clones only, with some absent. The data hold 380,000 or so clones, with around 90% observed a single time. V lost 2 bases and J lost 7; bases outside the gene matches: 10. CDR3 length: 16 residues. CDR1 is MDHEN and CDR2 is SYDVKM in the germline V gene. The genes are TRBV28 and TRBJ2-2; 7 bases are a match to TRBD1. Sequenced sample: peripheral blood. The clonotype originates from a man aged 35-49 years with acute or convalescent COVID-19. CDR3 in amino acids: CASSLVFRGSNGELFF. CDR3 coding DNA: TGTGCCAGCAGTTTAGTGTTCAGGGGGTCAAACGGGGAGCTGTTTTTT.